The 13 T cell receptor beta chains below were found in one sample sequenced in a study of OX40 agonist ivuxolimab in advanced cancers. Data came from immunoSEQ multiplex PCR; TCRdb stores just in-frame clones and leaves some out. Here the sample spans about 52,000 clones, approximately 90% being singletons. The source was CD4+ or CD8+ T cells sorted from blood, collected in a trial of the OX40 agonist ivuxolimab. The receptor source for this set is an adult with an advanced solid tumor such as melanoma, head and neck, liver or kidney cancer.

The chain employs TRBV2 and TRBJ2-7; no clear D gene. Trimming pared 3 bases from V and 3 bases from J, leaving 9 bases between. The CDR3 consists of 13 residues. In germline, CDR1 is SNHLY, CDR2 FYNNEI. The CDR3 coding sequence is TGTGCCAGCAGTGACTCACGGAACTACGAGCAGTACTTC. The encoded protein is CASSDSRNYEQYF. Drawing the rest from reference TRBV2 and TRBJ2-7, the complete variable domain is EPEVTQTPSHQVTQMGQEVILRCVPISNHLYFYWYRQILGQKVEFLVSFYNNEISEKSEIFDDQFSVERPDGSNFTLKIRSTKLEDSAMYFCASSDSRNYEQYFGPGTRLTVT.

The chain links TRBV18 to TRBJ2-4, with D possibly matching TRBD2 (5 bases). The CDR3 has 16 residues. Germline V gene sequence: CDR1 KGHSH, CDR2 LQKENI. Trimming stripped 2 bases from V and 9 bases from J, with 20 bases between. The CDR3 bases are TGTGCCAGCTCACCAGACTTAAGTTTCGGGGAAAGCATTCAGTACTTC. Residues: CASSPDLSFGESIQYF.

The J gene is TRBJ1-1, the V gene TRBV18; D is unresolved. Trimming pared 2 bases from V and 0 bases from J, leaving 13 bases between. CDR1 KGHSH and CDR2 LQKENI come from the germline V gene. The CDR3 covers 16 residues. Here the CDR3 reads CASSPNPRQLNTEAFF. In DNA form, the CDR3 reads TGTGCCAGCTCACCAAATCCTAGGCAGTTGAACACTGAAGCTTTCTTT.

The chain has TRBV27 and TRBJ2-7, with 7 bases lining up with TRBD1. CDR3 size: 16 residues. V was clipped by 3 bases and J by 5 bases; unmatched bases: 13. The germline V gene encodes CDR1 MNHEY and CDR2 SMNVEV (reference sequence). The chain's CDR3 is CASSLISPGGSDEQYF. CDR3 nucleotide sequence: TGTGCCAGCAGTTTGATATCGCCAGGGGGATCGGACGAGCAGTACTTC.

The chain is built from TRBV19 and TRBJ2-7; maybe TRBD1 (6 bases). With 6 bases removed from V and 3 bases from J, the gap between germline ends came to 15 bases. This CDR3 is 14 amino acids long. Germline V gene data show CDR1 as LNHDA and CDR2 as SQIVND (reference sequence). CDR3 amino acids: CASSPESDSYEQYF. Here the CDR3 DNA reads TGTGCCAGTAGCCCGGAGTCGGACAGCTACGAGCAGTACTTC.

CDR3 loop: CAWTPGIGNQPQHF. In nucleotides, the CDR3 is TGTGCCTGGACTCCGGGGATTGGCAATCAGCCCCAGCATTTT. The V and J genes are TRBV30 and TRBJ1-5, with unresolved D. The germline gives CDR1 GTSNPN, CDR2 SVGIG (reference sequence). The CDR3 has 14 amino acids. Trimming removed 4 bases from V and 2 bases from J, with 12 bases in between.

CDR3 loop: CASSDKQTYNSPLHF. The CDR3 bases are TGTGCCAGCAGTGACAAGCAGACCTATAATTCACCCCTCCACTTT. J is TRBJ1-6 and V is TRBV27, with D uncertain. The CDR3 sequence is 15 residues long. With 5 bases removed from V and 2 bases from J, the gap between germline ends came to 10 bases. Per germline, CDR1 MNHEY and CDR2 SMNVEV (reference sequence).

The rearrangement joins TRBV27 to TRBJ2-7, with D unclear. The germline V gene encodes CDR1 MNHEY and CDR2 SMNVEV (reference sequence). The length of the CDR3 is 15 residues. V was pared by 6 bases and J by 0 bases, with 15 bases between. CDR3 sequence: CASRLKWYSSYEQYF. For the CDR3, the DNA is TGTGCCAGCAGGCTCAAATGGTACAGCTCCTACGAGCAGTACTTC.

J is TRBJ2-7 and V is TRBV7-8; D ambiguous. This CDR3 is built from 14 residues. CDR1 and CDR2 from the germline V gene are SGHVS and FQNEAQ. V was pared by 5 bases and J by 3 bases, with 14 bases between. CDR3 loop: CASSPTLFNYEQYF. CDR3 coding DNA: TGTGCCAGCAGCCCCACCCTCTTCAACTACGAGCAGTACTTC.

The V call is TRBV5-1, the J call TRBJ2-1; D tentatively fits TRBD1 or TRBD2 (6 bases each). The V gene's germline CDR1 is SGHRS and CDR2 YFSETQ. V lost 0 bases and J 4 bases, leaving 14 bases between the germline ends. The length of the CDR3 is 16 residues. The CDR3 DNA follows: TGCGCCAGCAGCTTGGAGTTCCGGGGGCCTTACAATGAGCAGTTCTTC. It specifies CASSLEFRGPYNEQFF.

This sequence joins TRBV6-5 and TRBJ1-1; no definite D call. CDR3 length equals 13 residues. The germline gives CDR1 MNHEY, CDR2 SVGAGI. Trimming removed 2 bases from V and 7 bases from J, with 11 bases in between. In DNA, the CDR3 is TGTGCCAGCAGTTACGCAGTAGTGGGTGAAGCTTTCTTT. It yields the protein CASSYAVVGEAFF.

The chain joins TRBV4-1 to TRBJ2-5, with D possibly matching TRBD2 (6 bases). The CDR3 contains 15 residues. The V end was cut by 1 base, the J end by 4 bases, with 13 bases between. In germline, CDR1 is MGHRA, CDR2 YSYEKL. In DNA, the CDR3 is TGCGCCAGCAGCCAAGCAAGGGACTCCCGAGAGACCCAGTACTTC. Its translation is CASSQARDSRETQYF.

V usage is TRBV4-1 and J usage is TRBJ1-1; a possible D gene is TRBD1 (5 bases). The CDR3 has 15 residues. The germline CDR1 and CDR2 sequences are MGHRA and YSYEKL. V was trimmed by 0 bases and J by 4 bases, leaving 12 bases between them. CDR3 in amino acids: CASSQDMQGGTEAFF. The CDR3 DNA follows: TGCGCCAGCAGCCAAGATATGCAGGGTGGCACTGAAGCTTTCTTT.